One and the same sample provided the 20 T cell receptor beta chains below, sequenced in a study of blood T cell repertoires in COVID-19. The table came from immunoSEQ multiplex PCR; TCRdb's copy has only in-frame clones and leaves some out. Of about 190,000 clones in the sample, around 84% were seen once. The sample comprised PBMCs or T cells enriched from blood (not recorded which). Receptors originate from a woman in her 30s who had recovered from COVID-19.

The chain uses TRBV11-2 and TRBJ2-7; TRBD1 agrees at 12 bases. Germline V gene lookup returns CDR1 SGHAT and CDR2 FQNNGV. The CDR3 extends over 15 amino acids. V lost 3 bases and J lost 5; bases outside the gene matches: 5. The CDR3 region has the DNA TGTGCCAGCAGCTTCTCCGGGACAGGGGGCGACGAGCAGTACGTC. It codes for CASSFSGTGGDEQYV.

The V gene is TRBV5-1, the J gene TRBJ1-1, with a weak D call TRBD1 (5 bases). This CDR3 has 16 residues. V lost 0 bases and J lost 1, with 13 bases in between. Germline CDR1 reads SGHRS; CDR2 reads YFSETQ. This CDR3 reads CASSLGGGQGNTEAFF. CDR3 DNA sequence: TGCGCCAGCAGCTTGGGCGGAGGGCAGGGGAACACTGAAGCTTTCTTT.

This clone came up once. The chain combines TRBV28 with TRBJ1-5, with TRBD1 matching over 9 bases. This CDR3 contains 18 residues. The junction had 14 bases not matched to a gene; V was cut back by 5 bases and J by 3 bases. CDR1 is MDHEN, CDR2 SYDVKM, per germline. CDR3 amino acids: CASSVGGGWDRVNQPQHF. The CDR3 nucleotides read TGTGCCAGCAGTGTCGGAGGGGGTTGGGACAGGGTCAATCAGCCCCAGCATTTT.

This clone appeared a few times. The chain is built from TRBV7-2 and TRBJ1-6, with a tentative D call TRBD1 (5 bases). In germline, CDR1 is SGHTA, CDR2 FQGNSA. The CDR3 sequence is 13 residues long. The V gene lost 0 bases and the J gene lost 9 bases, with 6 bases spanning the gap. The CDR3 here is CASSLAQGSPLHF. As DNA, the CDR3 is TGTGCCAGCAGCTTAGCGCAGGGTTCACCCCTCCACTTT.

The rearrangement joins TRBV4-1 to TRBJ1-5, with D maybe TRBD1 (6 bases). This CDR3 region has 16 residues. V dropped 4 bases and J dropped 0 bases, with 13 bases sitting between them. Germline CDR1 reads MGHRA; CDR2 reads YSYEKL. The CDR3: CASSPRTEDSNQPQHF. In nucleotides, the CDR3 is TGCGCCAGCAGCCCGCGGACAGAGGATAGCAATCAGCCCCAGCATTTT.

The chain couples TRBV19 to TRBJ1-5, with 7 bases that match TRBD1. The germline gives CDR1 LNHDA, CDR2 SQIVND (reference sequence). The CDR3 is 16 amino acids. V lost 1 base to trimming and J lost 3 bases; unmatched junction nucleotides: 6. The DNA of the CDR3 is TGTGCCAGTAGTATAGTCGACAGGGCCCCCAATCAGCCCCAGCATTTT. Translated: CASSIVDRAPNQPQHF.

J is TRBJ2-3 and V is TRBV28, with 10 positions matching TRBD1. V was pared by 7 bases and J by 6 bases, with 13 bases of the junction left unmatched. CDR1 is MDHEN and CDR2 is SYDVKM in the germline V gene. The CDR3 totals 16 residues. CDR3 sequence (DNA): TGTGCCAGCATTCCGACAGGGGGCTCAACTGGGGATACGCAGTATTTT. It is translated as CASIPTGGSTGDTQYF.

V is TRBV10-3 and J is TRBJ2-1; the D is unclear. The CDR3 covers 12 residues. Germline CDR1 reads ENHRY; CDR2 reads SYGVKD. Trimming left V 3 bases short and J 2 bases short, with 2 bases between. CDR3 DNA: TGTGCCATCAGTGACGCCTACAATGAGCAGTTCTTC. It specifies CAISDAYNEQFF.

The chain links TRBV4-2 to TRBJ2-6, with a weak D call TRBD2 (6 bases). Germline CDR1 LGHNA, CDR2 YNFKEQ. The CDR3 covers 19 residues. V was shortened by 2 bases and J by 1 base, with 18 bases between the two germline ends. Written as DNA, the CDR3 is TGTGCCAGCAGCCAACGGGACTTCGGCCTTCAGTCTGGGGCCAACGTCCTGACTTTC. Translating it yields CASSQRDFGLQSGANVLTF.

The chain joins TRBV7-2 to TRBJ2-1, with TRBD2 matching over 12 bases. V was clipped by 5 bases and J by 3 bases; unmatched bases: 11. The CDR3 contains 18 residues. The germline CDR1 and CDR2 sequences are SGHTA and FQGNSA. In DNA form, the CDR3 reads TGTGCCAGCAGCCCTAGCCTAAGGGGACTAGCGGGCTACAATGAGCAGTTCTTC. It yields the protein CASSPSLRGLAGYNEQFF.

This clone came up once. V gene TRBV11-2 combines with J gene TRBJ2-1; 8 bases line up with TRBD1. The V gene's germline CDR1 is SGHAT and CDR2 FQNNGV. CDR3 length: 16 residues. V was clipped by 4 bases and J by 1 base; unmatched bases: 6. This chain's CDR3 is CASSSTGAQSYNEQFF. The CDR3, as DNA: TGTGCCAGCAGCTCGACAGGGGCTCAATCCTACAATGAGCAGTTCTTC.

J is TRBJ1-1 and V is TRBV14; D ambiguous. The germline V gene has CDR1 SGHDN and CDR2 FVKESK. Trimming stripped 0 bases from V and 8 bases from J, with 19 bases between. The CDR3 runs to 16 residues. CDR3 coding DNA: TGTGCCAGCAGCCAAGAAAGGTGGGCAGGCGGAGGCGAAGCTTTCTTT. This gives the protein CASSQERWAGGGEAFF.

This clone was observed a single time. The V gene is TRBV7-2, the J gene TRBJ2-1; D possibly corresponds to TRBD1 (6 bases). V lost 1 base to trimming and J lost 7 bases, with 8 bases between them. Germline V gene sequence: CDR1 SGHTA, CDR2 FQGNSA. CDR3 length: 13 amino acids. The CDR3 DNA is TGTGCCAGCAGCTTAGGGGACAATAATGAGCAGTTCTTC. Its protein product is CASSLGDNNEQFF. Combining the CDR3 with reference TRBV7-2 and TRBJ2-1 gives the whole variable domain GAGVSQSPSNKVTEKGKDVELRCDPISGHTALYWYRQSLGQGLEFLIYFQGNSAPDKSGLPSDRFSAERTGGSVSTLTIQRTQQEDSAVYLCASSLGDNNEQFFGPGTRLTVL.

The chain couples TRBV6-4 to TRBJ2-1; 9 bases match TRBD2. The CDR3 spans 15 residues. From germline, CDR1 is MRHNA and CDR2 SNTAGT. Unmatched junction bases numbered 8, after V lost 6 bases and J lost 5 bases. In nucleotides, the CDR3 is TGTGCCAGCAGCCTAGCGGGGAAGAGCAACAATGAGCAGTTCTTC. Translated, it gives CASSLAGKSNNEQFF.

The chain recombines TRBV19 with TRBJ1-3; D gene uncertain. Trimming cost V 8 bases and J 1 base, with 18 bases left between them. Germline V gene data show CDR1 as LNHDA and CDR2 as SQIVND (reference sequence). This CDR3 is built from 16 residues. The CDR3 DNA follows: TGTGCCAGTGGTCCCACAAGACTACAATCTGGAAACACCATATATTTT. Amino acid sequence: CASGPTRLQSGNTIYF.

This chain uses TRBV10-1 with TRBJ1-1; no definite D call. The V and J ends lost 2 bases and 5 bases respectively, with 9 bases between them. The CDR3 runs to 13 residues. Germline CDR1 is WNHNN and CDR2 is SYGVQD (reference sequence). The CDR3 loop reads CASSEPGGTEAFF. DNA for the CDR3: TGCGCCAGCAGTGAGCCAGGAGGTACTGAAGCTTTCTTT.

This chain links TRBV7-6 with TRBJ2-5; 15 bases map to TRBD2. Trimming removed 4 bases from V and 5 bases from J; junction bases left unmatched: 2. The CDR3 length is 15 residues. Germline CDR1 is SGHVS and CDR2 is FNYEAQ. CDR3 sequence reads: CASSSGLAGGETQYF. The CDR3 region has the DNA TGTGCCAGCAGCTCCGGACTAGCGGGAGGGGAGACCCAGTACTTC. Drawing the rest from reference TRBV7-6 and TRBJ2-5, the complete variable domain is GAGVSQSPRYKVTKRGQDVALRCDPISGHVSLYWYRQALGQGPEFLTYFNYEAQQDKSGLPNDRFSAERPEGSISTLTIQRTEQRDSAMYRCASSSGLAGGETQYFGPGTRLLVL.

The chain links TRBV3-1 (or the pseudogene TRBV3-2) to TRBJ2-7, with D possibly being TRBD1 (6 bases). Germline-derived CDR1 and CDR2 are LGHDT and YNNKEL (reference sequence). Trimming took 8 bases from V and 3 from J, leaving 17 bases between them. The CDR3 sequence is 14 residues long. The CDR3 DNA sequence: TGTGCCAGCGCCCCCGGGACAAGTTACTACGAGCAGTACTTC. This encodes CASAPGTSYYEQYF.

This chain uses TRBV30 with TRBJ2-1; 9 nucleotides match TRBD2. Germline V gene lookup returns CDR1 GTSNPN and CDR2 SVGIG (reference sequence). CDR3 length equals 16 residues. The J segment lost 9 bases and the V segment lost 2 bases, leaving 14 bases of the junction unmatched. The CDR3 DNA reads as TGTGCCTGGAGTCACCCTTTTGCGGGAGGGCCCGGTGAGCAGTTCTTC. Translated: CAWSHPFAGGPGEQFF.

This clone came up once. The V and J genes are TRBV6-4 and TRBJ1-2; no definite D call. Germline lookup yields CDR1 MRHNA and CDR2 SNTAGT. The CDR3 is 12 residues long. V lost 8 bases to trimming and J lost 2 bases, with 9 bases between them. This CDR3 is CASYSENYGYTF. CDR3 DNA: TGTGCCAGCTATAGTGAGAACTATGGCTACACCTTC.